This is a list of T cell receptor beta chains from one sample in a study of T cells in tumors after PD-1 blockade. TCRdb's table, derived via immunoSEQ multiplex PCR, lists solely in-frame clones and lacks some. The sample holds under 75,000 clones, around 67% seen once. The specimen comprised PBMCs, sampled after anti-PD-1 treatment. The receptors derive from a human donor with basal cell carcinoma. Both conserved end residues are part of each CDR3. Fields, in order: CDR3 length, J gene, D gene, V gene, clone size, CDR3 DNA, CDR3 protein. D genes are given only for firm matches. Clone size, where shown, is once, few, many, or a class for clones that have expanded.

len: 13
j_gene: TRBJ2-3
d_gene: NA
v_gene: TRBV5-4
abundance: NA
CDR3nt: TGTGCCAGCAGCGGGGGGATCGGTGATACGCAGTATTTT
CDR3aa: CASSGGIGDTQYF

len: 14
j_gene: TRBJ2-2
d_gene: NA
v_gene: TRBV10-1
abundance: NA
CDR3nt: TGCGCCAGCAGTGCTTCTCGATACACCGGGGAGCTGTTTTTT
CDR3aa: CASSASRYTGELFF

len: 13
j_gene: TRBJ1-1
d_gene: NA
v_gene: TRBV5-1
abundance: NA
CDR3nt: TGCGCCAGCATCGCAGACCTGAACACTGAAGCTTTCTTT
CDR3aa: CASIADLNTEAFF

len: 12
j_gene: TRBJ1-2
d_gene: NA
v_gene: TRBV12-3/TRBV12-4
abundance: once
CDR3nt: TGTGCCAGCAGTACCTCCATTGGGGGCTACACCTTC
CDR3aa: CASSTSIGGYTF

len: 18
j_gene: TRBJ1-5
d_gene: NA
v_gene: TRBV19
abundance: NA
CDR3nt: TGTGCCAGTAGTATTGACGGGATTTTCGTTAATAGCAATCAGCCCCAGCATTTT
CDR3aa: CASSIDGIFVNSNQPQHF

len: 14
j_gene: TRBJ1-1
d_gene: NA
v_gene: TRBV18
abundance: NA
CDR3nt: TGTGCCAGCTCACGATCGACGCGGGACACTGAAGCTTTCTTT
CDR3aa: CASSRSTRDTEAFF

len: 14
j_gene: TRBJ2-5
d_gene: NA
v_gene: TRBV5-1
abundance: NA
CDR3nt: TGCGCCAGCAGCTTGGGGGCCAACCAAGAGACCCAGTACTTC
CDR3aa: CASSLGANQETQYF

len: 13
j_gene: TRBJ2-1
d_gene: NA
v_gene: TRBV6-2/TRBV6-3
abundance: NA
CDR3nt: TGTGCCAGCAGTGGAACTAGTTACAATGAGCAGTTCTTC
CDR3aa: CASSGTSYNEQFF

len: 13
j_gene: TRBJ1-5
d_gene: NA
v_gene: TRBV2
abundance: NA
CDR3nt: TGTGCCAGCGGAGGGACGGATAATCAGCCCCAGCATTTT
CDR3aa: CASGGTDNQPQHF

len: 12
j_gene: TRBJ2-4
d_gene: NA
v_gene: TRBV25-1
abundance: once
CDR3nt: TGTGCCAGCAGGGGAGGTCAAAACATTCAGTACTTC
CDR3aa: CASRGGQNIQYF

len: 15
j_gene: TRBJ2-1
d_gene: TRBD2
v_gene: TRBV27
abundance: NA
CDR3nt: TGTGCCAGCAATAGGCCGGGACTAGCCTACAATGAGCAGTTCTTC
CDR3aa: CASNRPGLAYNEQFF